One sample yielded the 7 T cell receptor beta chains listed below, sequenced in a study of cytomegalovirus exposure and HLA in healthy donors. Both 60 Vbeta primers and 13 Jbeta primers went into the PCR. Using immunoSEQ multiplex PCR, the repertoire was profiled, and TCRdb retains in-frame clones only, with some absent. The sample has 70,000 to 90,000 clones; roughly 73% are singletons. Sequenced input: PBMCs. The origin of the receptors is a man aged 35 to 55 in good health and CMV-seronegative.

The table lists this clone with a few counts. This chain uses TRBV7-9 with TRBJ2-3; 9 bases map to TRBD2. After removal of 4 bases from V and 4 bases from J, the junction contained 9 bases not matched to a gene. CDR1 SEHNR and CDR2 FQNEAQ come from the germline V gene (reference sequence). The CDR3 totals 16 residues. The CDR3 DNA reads TGTGCCAGCAGCTCCCGACTAGCGGCTAACCCAGATACGCAGTATTTT. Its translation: CASSSRLAANPDTQYF.

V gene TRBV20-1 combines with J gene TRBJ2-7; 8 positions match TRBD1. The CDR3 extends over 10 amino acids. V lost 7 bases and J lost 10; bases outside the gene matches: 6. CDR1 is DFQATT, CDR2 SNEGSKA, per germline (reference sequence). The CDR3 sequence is CSVQGAGQYF. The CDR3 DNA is TGCAGTGTTCAGGGGGCAGGTCAGTACTTC.

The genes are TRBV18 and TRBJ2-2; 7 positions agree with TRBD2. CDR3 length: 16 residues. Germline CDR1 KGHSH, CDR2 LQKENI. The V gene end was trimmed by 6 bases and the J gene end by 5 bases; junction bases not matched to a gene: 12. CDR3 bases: TGTGCCAGCTCCCCGAGGGAGGGGCCGGAGACCGGGGAGCTGTTTTTT. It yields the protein CASSPREGPETGELFF.

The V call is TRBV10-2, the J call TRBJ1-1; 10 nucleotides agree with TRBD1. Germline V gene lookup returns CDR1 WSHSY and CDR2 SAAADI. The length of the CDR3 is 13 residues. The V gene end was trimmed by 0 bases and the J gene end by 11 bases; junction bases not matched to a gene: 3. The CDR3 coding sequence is TGCGCCAGCAGTGAGTCTCAGGGACAGGGGGCTTTCTTT. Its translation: CASSESQGQGAFF.

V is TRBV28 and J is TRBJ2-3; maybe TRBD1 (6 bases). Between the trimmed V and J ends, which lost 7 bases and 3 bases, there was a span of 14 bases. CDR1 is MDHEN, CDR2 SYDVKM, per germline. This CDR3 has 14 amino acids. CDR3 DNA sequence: TGTGCCAGCATCTCCGGACAGAAAACAGATACGCAGTATTTT. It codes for CASISGQKTDTQYF.

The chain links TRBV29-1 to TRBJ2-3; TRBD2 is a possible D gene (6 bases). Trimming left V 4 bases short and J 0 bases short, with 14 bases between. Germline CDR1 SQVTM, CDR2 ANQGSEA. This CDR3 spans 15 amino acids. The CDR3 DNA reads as TGCAGCGTTGGGCGGGACCCCTCTAGCACAGATACGCAGTATTTT. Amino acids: CSVGRDPSSTDTQYF.

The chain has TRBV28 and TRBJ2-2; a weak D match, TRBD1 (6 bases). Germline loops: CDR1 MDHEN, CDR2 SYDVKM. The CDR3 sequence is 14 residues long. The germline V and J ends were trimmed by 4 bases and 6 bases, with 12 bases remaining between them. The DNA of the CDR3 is TGTGCCAGCAGTTCTCCCGCAGGGGCCGGGGAGCTGTTTTTT. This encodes CASSSPAGAGELFF.